The following is a T cell receptor (beta chain) sequence with its context. Its specificity is unknown. The CDR3 has 16 residues. Looked up from germline, CDR1 is SGHNT and CDR2 is YENEEA. The V end was cut by 5 bases, the J end by 7 bases, with 20 bases between. This record belongs to a study of cytomegalovirus exposure and HLA in healthy donors. PCR used 60 Vbeta primers and 13 Jbeta primers. Method: immunoSEQ multiplex PCR; TCRdb's copy keeps in-frame clones and lacks some. The sample features some 120,000 clones, with 2.2% in its top ten. Regarding the study as a whole: TCR beta V segments were, for the most part, productive about 87% or about 30% of the time in an earlier analysis.

V gene TRBV11-3 combines with J gene TRBJ2-2, with a tentative D call TRBD1 (6 bases). Sequencing used PBMCs. The origin of this receptor is a middle-aged man in good health and CMV-seronegative. The CDR3 loop is CASSPRQQGLIGELFF. The CDR3 DNA sequence: TGTGCCAGCAGCCCCCGTCAACAGGGCTTGATCGGGGAGCTGTTTTTT.